This T cell receptor (beta chain) was sequenced for a study of identical twins. TCRdb redid the calling of the 5' RACE reads with MiXCR, one entry per CDR3 protein. In the table there are some 1,600,000 distinct CDR3 sequences, under 35% of which are singletons. Deletions cut 6 bases from V and 0 bases from J, with 16 bases between. The V gene's germline CDR1 is MNHNS and CDR2 SASEGT. CDR3 size: 16 residues. The source material was cord blood. This TCR was recovered from a newborn girl in good health. The rearrangement uses TRBV6-1 and TRBJ2-3; weak D call: TRBD1 (5 bases). CDR3 residues: CASSELTARSTDTQYF. The CDR3 bases are TGTGCCAGCAGCGAACTGACAGCAAGGAGCACAGATACGCAGTATTTT.